The TCR beta chain described here comes from a study of T cells in Graves' hyperthyroidism and ophthalmopathy. General study results and limits: The blood repertoire included most of the expanded thyroid clonotypes above 0.001. Onset of ophthalmopathy came a median roughly 6.9 months after the model predicted it.

RNA transcripts served as the template for amplifying TCR beta CDR3 regions. Initially, a first-round RT-PCR of the TCR CDR3 employed the HTBI primer set. TCRdb reprocessed the multiplex PCR reads with MiXCR, giving one entry per CDR3 protein. Here the sample spans under 350,000 distinct CDR3 sequences, around a sixth being singletons. This clonotype was counted ten times or more. Its specificity is unknown. This CDR3 region has 15 residues. The V segment lost 2 bases and the J segment 2 bases; nucleotides outside the gene matches: 5. Germline CDR1 MNHEY, CDR2 SVGAGI. The TCR comes from a woman between 45 and 60 years old with Graves' hyperthyroidism. The source material was blood. The chain uses TRBV6-5 and TRBJ2-7; 8 bases align to TRBD1. The CDR3 DNA is TGTGCCAGCAGTTACCGCGGGACAGGAACCTACGAGCAGTACTTC. Its translation: CASSYRGTGTYEQYF.